The 17 T cell receptor beta chains below were found in one sample sequenced in a study of PD-1 blockade in mismatch repair-deficient tumors. The protocol was immunoSEQ multiplex PCR, while the TCRdb copy is restricted to in-frame clones and leaves out a portion. The sample includes 80,000 to 130,000 clones, 82% of them seen just once. The specimen was peripheral blood, collected approximately 35 weeks after starting pembrolizumab. The receptors were gathered from an adult with mismatch repair-deficient cancer.

This chain connects TRBV7-2 to TRBJ2-7; perhaps TRBD2 as D (5 bases). From germline, CDR1 is SGHTA and CDR2 FQGNSA. The CDR3 runs 13 residues. The V and J ends lost 5 bases and 2 bases respectively, with 10 bases between them. CDR3 in DNA: TGTGCCAGCAGCCAGGACGGGACCTACGAGCAGTACTTC. Its translation is CASSQDGTYEQYF.

V is TRBV11-2 and J is TRBJ2-1; TRBD2 aligns across 11 bases. CDR1 is SGHAT and CDR2 is FQNNGV in the germline V gene. The trim removed 5 bases at V and 8 bases at J, leaving 8 bases unmatched. The CDR3 runs 15 residues. CDR3 DNA: TGTGCCAGCAGCCGTAGCGGGAGGGCGGTCGATGAGCAGTTCTTC. As protein: CASSRSGRAVDEQFF.

The chain employs TRBV7-2 and TRBJ2-3; TRBD2 agrees at 8 bases. This CDR3 contains 16 residues. Germline CDR1 SGHTA, CDR2 FQGNSA. V lost 5 bases to trimming and J lost 4 bases; unmatched junction nucleotides: 11. CDR3 sequence: CASSPGTSSLSDTQYF. For the CDR3, the DNA is TGTGCCAGCAGCCCAGGGACTAGTAGTTTGTCAGATACGCAGTATTTT.

Many counts were recorded for this clone. This chain connects TRBV18 to TRBJ2-7, with D perhaps matching TRBD2 (5 bases). The germline CDR1 and CDR2 sequences are KGHSH and LQKENI. Trimming pared 6 bases from V and 3 bases from J, leaving 12 bases between. This CDR3 is built from 13 residues. The CDR3 nucleotides are TGTGCCAGCTCCCCCGGGGTTGTCTACGAGCAGTACTTC. Protein sequence: CASSPGVVYEQYF.

The genes are TRBV7-3 and TRBJ2-1; 7 nucleotides align to TRBD1. This CDR3 has 14 residues. The germline V gene has CDR1 SGHTA and CDR2 FQGTGA. V shed 2 bases, J shed 7 bases, and the junction held 5 bases outside the gene matches. CDR3 residues: CASSLGQGVNEQFF. Written as DNA, the CDR3 is TGTGCCAGCAGCTTAGGGCAGGGGGTTAATGAGCAGTTCTTC.

The rearrangement links TRBV5-1 to TRBJ2-2; a possible D gene is TRBD1 (6 bases). The CDR3 consists of 16 residues. V lost 4 bases and J 0 bases, leaving 13 bases between the germline ends. Germline V gives CDR1 SGHRS, CDR2 YFSETQ. CDR3 coding DNA: TGCGCCAGCAGCACTTGGTGGGACACGAACACCGGGGAGCTGTTTTTT. This gives the protein CASSTWWDTNTGELFF.

The genes are TRBV30 and TRBJ2-7; the D gene is possibly TRBD1 (5 bases). V was pared by 1 base and J by 3 bases, with 7 bases between. The CDR3 is 12 residues long. Looked up from germline, CDR1 is GTSNPN and CDR2 is SVGIG (reference sequence). The CDR3 is CAWSEGFYEQYF. The CDR3 coding sequence is TGTGCCTGGAGTGAGGGGTTCTACGAGCAGTACTTC.

V usage is TRBV10-1 and J usage is TRBJ2-2, with 9 bases lining up with TRBD1. The CDR3 spans 16 residues. Trimming took 7 bases from V and 4 from J; bases not matched to a gene: 10. Germline loops: CDR1 WNHNN, CDR2 SYGVQD (reference sequence). Here the CDR3 DNA reads TGCGCCAGCACCGAGAAGGAGACAGGGGGCACCGGGGAGCTGTTTTTT. Its protein is CASTEKETGGTGELFF.

The chain recombines TRBV11-2 with TRBJ2-7; a possible D gene is TRBD1 (6 bases). Germline-derived CDR1 and CDR2 are SGHAT and FQNNGV. The CDR3 covers 15 residues. V was clipped by 0 bases and J by 3 bases, with 12 bases between them. The CDR3 DNA reads as TGTGCCAGCAGCTTAGATTCAGGGGTTCGCTACGAGCAGTACTTC. This sequence encodes CASSLDSGVRYEQYF.

The chain employs TRBV7-3 and TRBJ1-1; D remains unclear. Germline V CDR1 and CDR2: SGHTA, FQGTGA. Trimming removed 2 bases from V and 2 bases from J, with 12 bases in between. The CDR3 length is 15 residues. The CDR3 DNA reads TGTGCCAGCAGCTTATCCGGCCTACATAACACTGAAGCTTTCTTT. As protein: CASSLSGLHNTEAFF. The whole variable domain, remainder taken from reference TRBV7-3 and TRBJ1-1, is GAGVSQTPSNKVTEKGKYVELRCDPISGHTALYWYRQSLGQGPEFLIYFQGTGAADDSGLPNDRFFAVRPEGSVSTLKIQRTERGDSAVYLCASSLSGLHNTEAFFGQGTRLTVV.

This rearrangement joins TRBV30 to TRBJ2-3, with D possibly matching TRBD2 (5 bases). The V end lost 1 base, the J end lost 5 bases, and 13 bases lay between the germline ends. The germline V gene encodes CDR1 GTSNPN and CDR2 SVGIG (reference sequence). The CDR3 sequence is 14 residues long. The CDR3 region is CAWSDGVRGDTQYF. The CDR3 DNA sequence: TGTGCCTGGAGTGACGGGGTCCGCGGAGATACGCAGTATTTT.

The chain joins TRBV19 to TRBJ1-1; D is unresolved. The CDR3 covers 13 residues. Trimming cost V 4 bases and J 1 base, with 7 bases left between them. Germline CDR1 reads LNHDA; CDR2 reads SQIVND (reference sequence). The CDR3 DNA reads TGTGCCAGTAGTAACCGGAAGAACACTGAAGCTTTCTTT. Translation: CASSNRKNTEAFF.

This clone was observed a single time. The chain is built from TRBV10-3 and TRBJ2-3, with 9 bases aligning to TRBD2. Looked up from germline, CDR1 is ENHRY and CDR2 is SYGVKD. V trimming: 4 bases; J trimming: 6 bases; junction bases outside the gene matches: 8. The length of the CDR3 is 15 residues. This CDR3 is CAISVGSGRHDTQYF. The DNA for the CDR3 is TGTGCCATCAGTGTCGGGAGCGGGAGGCATGATACGCAGTATTTT.

The J gene is TRBJ1-4, the V gene TRBV4-1; no clear D. From germline, CDR1 is MGHRA and CDR2 YSYEKL. The CDR3 loop spans 13 amino acids. The germline V and J ends were trimmed by 6 bases and 6 bases, with 11 bases remaining between them. DNA for the CDR3: TGCGCCAGCAGTCTTCACGGGGATGAAAAACTGTTTTTT. As protein: CASSLHGDEKLFF.

The chain carries TRBV5-1 and TRBJ2-7; D ambiguous. Germline lookup yields CDR1 SGHRS and CDR2 YFSETQ. The CDR3 loop spans 13 amino acids. V was clipped by 0 bases and J by 1 base, with 5 bases between them. The CDR3: CASSLGISYEQYF. CDR3 bases: TGCGCCAGCAGCTTGGGGATTTCCTACGAGCAGTACTTC.

The chain combines TRBV6-4 with TRBJ2-7; TRBD2 matches 13 bases. Germline V gene lookup returns CDR1 MRHNA and CDR2 SNTAGT. This CDR3 is built from 16 residues. J lost 2 bases, V lost 5 bases, and 6 bases had no gene match. The CDR3, as DNA: TGTGCCAGCAGTCCCACCGGGACTAGCGGGACCTACGAGCAGTACTTC. Its translation is CASSPTGTSGTYEQYF.

The chain is built from TRBV5-1 and TRBJ2-3; D is possibly TRBD1 (5 bases). The germline V gene has CDR1 SGHRS and CDR2 YFSETQ. The CDR3 is 14 residues long. V was pared by 0 bases and J by 3 bases, with 8 bases between. CDR3 protein: CASSLGWTTDTQYF. As DNA, the CDR3 is TGCGCCAGCAGCTTGGGTTGGACAACAGATACGCAGTATTTT.